The T cell receptor (beta chain) described here comes from a study of blood T cell repertoires in COVID-19. Study as a whole: The United States, Italy and Spain provided the acute and convalescent COVID-19 samples. The analysed material was cDNA or gDNA that came from T cells, B-cell-depleted T cells, or PBMCs.

J lost 2 bases, V lost 4 bases, and 6 bases had no gene match. This CDR3 spans 16 amino acids. The V gene's germline CDR1 is SGDLS and CDR2 YYNGEE. In the source study's methods: Researchers report that nucleated cell counts were estimated from reference gene primer amplification. Using immunoSEQ multiplex PCR, the repertoire was profiled, and TCRdb retains in-frame clones only, with some absent. The DNA gave D and trimming, while V, J and clone size come from that table. The sample has some 100,000 clones, around 88% seen once; the top ten hold 6.5% to 9.5%. This TCR was recovered from a woman in her 70s with acute or convalescent COVID-19. The J gene is TRBJ2-2, the V gene TRBV9, with 9 positions matching TRBD2. The sample was peripheral blood. CDR3 protein: CASSTRLAANTGELFF. CDR3 bases: TGTGCCAGCAGCACCCGACTAGCGGCAAACACCGGGGAGCTGTTTTTT.